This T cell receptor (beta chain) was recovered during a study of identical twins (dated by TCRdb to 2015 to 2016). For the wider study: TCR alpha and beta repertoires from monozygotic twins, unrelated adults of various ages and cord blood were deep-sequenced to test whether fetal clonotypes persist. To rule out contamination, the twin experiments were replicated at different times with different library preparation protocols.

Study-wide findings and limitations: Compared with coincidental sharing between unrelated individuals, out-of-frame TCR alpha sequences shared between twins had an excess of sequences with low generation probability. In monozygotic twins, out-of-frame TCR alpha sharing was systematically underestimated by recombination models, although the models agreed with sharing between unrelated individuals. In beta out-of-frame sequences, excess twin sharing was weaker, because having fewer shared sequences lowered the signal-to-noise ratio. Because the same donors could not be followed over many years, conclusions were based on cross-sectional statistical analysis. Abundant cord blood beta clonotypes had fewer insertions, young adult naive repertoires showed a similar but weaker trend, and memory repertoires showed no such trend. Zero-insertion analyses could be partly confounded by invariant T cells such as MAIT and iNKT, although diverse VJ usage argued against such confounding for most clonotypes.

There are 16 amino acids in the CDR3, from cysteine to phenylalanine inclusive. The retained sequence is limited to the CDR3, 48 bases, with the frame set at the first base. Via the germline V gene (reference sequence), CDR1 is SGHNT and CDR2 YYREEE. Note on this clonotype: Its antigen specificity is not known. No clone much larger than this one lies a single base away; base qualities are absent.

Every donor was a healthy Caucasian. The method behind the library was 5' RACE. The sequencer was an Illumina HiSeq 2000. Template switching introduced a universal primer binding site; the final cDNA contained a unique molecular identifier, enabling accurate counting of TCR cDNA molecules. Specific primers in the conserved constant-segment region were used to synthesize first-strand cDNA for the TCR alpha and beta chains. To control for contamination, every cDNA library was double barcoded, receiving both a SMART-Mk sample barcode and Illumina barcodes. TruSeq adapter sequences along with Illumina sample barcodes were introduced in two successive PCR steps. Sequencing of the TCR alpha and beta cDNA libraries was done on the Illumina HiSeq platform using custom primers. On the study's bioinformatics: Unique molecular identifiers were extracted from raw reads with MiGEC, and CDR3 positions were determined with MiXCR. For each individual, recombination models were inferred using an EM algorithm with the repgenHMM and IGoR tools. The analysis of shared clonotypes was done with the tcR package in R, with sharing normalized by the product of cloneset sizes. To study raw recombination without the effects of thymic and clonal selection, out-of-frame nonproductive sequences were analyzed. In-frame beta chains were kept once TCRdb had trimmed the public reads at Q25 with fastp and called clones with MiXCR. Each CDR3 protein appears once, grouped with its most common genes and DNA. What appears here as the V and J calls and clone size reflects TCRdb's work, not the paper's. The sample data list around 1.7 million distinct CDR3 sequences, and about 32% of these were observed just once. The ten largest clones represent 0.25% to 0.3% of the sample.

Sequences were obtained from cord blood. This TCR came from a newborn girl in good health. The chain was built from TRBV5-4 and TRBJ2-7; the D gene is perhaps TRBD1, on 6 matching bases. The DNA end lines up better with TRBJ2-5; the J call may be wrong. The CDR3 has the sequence CASSRQVTVPQETQYF. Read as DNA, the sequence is TGTGCCAGCAGCAGACAGGTGACGGTTCCCCAAGAGACCCAGTACTTC.